These 21 T cell receptor beta chains originate from one sample sequenced in a study of T cell repertoires in cytomegalovirus infection. What these receptors recognize is not known. Via MiXCR, TCRdb re-called the reads, giving one row per CDR3 protein. The profile shows 75,000 to 100,000 distinct CDR3 sequences, 25% to 30% of them singletons. The source was CD8+ T cells from cultured PBMCs, collected from culture after CMV antigen stimulation. These receptors were taken from a human donor in good health (CMV status not recorded). Some clones in this sample may be carry-over from other donors' samples.

This clonotype was observed at least ten times. CDR3 region: CASIGQALPGVSYGGYTF. As DNA, the CDR3 is TGTGCCAGTATCGGACAGGCCCTACCAGGCGTATCTTACGGTGGCTACACCTTC. The J gene is TRBJ1-2, the V gene TRBV19; the match to TRBD1 covers 7 bases. The CDR3 totals 18 residues. CDR1 LNHDA and CDR2 SQIVND come from the germline V gene (reference sequence). Unmatched junction bases numbered 24, after V lost 7 bases and J lost 7 bases.

In this sample, this clonotype turned up a few times. V gene TRBV6-5 combines with J gene TRBJ2-7, with 8 bases aligning to TRBD1. The CDR3 is 15 residues long. The germline V gene has CDR1 MNHEY and CDR2 SVGAGI. V trimming: 6 bases; J trimming: 3 bases; junction bases outside the gene matches: 10. CDR3 coding DNA: TGTGCCAGCAGACCCCGACAGGGGCCCTTCTACGAGCAGTACTTC. It encodes CASRPRQGPFYEQYF.

This rearrangement joins TRBV20-1 to TRBJ1-1, with TRBD1 as a possible D gene (5 bases). CDR1 is DFQATT and CDR2 is SNEGSKA in the germline V gene (reference sequence). The CDR3 sequence is 13 residues long. The V and J ends lost 3 bases and 8 bases respectively, with 16 bases between them. CDR3 protein: CSAREGTIWEAFF. The CDR3 nucleotides are TGCAGTGCTAGGGAGGGGACCATCTGGGAAGCTTTCTTT.

The J gene is TRBJ2-3, the V gene TRBV7-6; D is ambiguous. V was trimmed by 3 bases and J by 5 bases, leaving 9 bases between them. Germline V lookup: CDR1 SGHVS, CDR2 FNYEAQ. This CDR3 has 13 amino acids. The CDR3 spells CASSFGTGDTQYF. CDR3 DNA: TGTGCCAGCAGCTTTGGTACGGGAGATACGCAGTATTTT.

This clonotype came up a few times. Written as DNA, the CDR3 is TGTGCCAGCAGCTTGGATGCTAGCGGCTACGAGCAGTACTTC. Encoded protein: CASSLDASGYEQYF. The chain has TRBV5-4 and TRBJ2-7; 7 positions agree with TRBD2. The germline CDR1 and CDR2 sequences are SGHNT and YYREEE (reference sequence). J was trimmed by 3 bases and V by 0 bases; bases with no gene match: 3. The CDR3 has 14 residues.

V gene TRBV2 combines with J gene TRBJ1-1; D gene ambiguous. Germline loops: CDR1 SNHLY, CDR2 FYNNEI. The CDR3 contains 15 residues. Trimming took 2 bases from V and 0 from J, leaving 10 bases between them. CDR3: CASSEREQMNTEAFF. Written as DNA, the CDR3 is TGTGCCAGCAGTGAAAGGGAACAGATGAACACTGAAGCTTTCTTT.

This clonotype was found many times. CDR3 protein: CASSLLGSVNTEAFF. The CDR3 DNA reads as TGTGCCAGCAGTTTATTAGGCAGCGTGAACACTGAAGCTTTCTTT. The J gene is TRBJ1-1, the V gene TRBV28, with D hard to call. CDR3 length: 15 residues. Deletions cut 1 base from V and 0 bases from J, with 9 bases between. The germline V gene has CDR1 MDHEN and CDR2 SYDVKM.

This clonotype was seen more than once but under ten times. The rearrangement links TRBV12-3 or TRBV12-4 to TRBJ1-5; the match to TRBD1 covers 7 bases. The CDR3 runs 14 residues. V shed 4 bases, J shed 7 bases, and the junction held 7 bases outside the gene matches. CDR3 sequence (DNA): TGTGCCAGCAGTTATGGAGGGGGCGAGCAGCCCCAGCATTTT. Its protein is CASSYGGGEQPQHF.

This chain links TRBV12-3 or TRBV12-4 with TRBJ1-5, with no clear D. Trimming took off 3 bases at V and 4 bases at J, with 7 bases between the two ends. The CDR3 totals 13 residues. In DNA form, the CDR3 reads TGTGCCAGCAGTTTGTTAGCTAATCAGCCCCAGCATTTT. Its translation is CASSLLANQPQHF.

The table lists this clonotype with a few counts. This rearrangement joins TRBV7-2 to TRBJ2-1, with TRBD2 as a possible D gene (5 bases). The V gene lost 6 bases and the J gene lost 8 bases, with 14 bases spanning the gap. Per the germline V gene, CDR1 is SGHTA and CDR2 is FQGNSA. The CDR3 runs to 13 residues. For the CDR3, the DNA is TGTGCCAGCAGGGACCCCCCGCGGGATGAGCAGTTCTTC. Its protein is CASRDPPRDEQFF.

This clonotype showed up just a few times. The J gene is TRBJ2-5, the V gene TRBV6-1; TRBD2 matches 11 bases. Germline V gene sequence: CDR1 MNHNS, CDR2 SASEGT. The CDR3 is 16 residues long. Trimming removed 5 bases from V and 3 bases from J; junction bases left unmatched: 8. CDR3 residues: CASSRTSGGTEETQYF. The CDR3 region has the DNA TGTGCCAGCAGTAGAACTAGCGGGGGAACCGAAGAGACCCAGTACTTC.

This clonotype was seen ten or more times. In DNA form, the CDR3 reads TGTGCCAGCAGCTTAGCGCCGGCAGGGGCGGGCCTAATGAACACTGAAGCTTTCTTT. It yields the protein CASSLAPAGAGLMNTEAFF. The chain carries TRBV7-8 and TRBJ1-1, with D possibly TRBD1 on 6 matching bases. The CDR3 length is 19 residues. Germline V gene lookup returns CDR1 SGHVS and CDR2 FQNEAQ. V lost 0 bases and J lost 0, with 20 bases in between.

This clonotype has just a few counts. The chain employs TRBV19 and TRBJ2-7, with D hard to call. V was cut by 5 bases and J by 2 bases, with 10 bases left in between. The CDR3 has 13 amino acids. Germline CDR1 and CDR2: LNHDA and SQIVND (reference sequence). The CDR3 region is CASSYRPTYEQYF. The CDR3 region has the DNA TGTGCCAGTAGTTACAGACCAACCTACGAGCAGTACTTC.

This clonotype was seen at least ten times. This chain links TRBV7-8 with TRBJ2-7; possible D gene TRBD1, 6 bases. Between the trimmed V and J ends, which lost 4 bases and 3 bases, there was a span of 13 bases. Germline V gives CDR1 SGHVS, CDR2 FQNEAQ. The CDR3 length is 14 residues. The CDR3 DNA is TGTGCCAGCAGCTCACAGGGCCTAGGCTACGAGCAGTACTTC. The encoded protein is CASSSQGLGYEQYF.

CDR3 in amino acids: CATSEGDSYQETQYF. In DNA form, the CDR3 reads TGTGCCACCAGCGAAGGGGACAGCTACCAAGAGACCCAGTACTTC. The chain recombines TRBV15 with TRBJ2-5, with 7 bases that match TRBD1. V lost 5 bases to trimming and J lost 0 bases; unmatched junction nucleotides: 6. Germline V gene data show CDR1 as LNHNV and CDR2 as YYDKDF (reference sequence). The CDR3 runs to 15 residues.

This clonotype was seen a handful of times. V is TRBV20-1 and J is TRBJ2-1; TRBD2 matches at 8 bases. This CDR3 spans 13 amino acids. Looked up from germline, CDR1 is DFQATT and CDR2 is SNEGSKA (reference sequence). V trimming: 6 bases; J trimming: 4 bases; junction bases outside the gene matches: 5. DNA of the CDR3: TGCAGTGCCCGGGGGGGGGCTTACAATGAGCAGTTCTTC. As protein: CSARGGAYNEQFF.

The V gene is TRBV2, the J gene TRBJ2-3; TRBD2 agrees at 7 bases. The V gene's germline CDR1 is SNHLY and CDR2 FYNNEI. The CDR3 loop spans 14 amino acids. Germline trimming cut 6 bases from V and 3 bases from J; bases unmatched to any gene: 6. The CDR3 is CASSRGTNTDTQYF. The CDR3 coding sequence is TGTGCCAGCAGCCGCGGGACTAATACAGATACGCAGTATTTT.

The V and J genes are TRBV2 and TRBJ2-1, with 9 bases lining up with TRBD1. Germline V gene data show CDR1 as SNHLY and CDR2 as FYNNEI. J lost 3 bases, V lost 4 bases, and 10 bases had no gene match. CDR3 size: 17 residues. Here the CDR3 DNA reads TGTGCCAGCAGTGGAACAGGGGGCGCACGGCTCTACAATGAGCAGTTCTTC. Translation gives CASSGTGGARLYNEQFF.

V and J are TRBV2 and TRBJ2-2; maybe TRBD2 (5 bases). Trimming left V 7 bases short and J 2 bases short, with 11 bases between. Per the germline V gene, CDR1 is SNHLY and CDR2 is FYNNEI. The CDR3 loop spans 14 amino acids. The CDR3: CASKRYGNTGELFF. The CDR3 DNA reads TGTGCCAGCAAGCGGTACGGAAACACCGGGGAGCTGTTTTTT.

This clonotype was recorded many times. The chain uses TRBV7-8 and TRBJ2-3, with D tentatively TRBD1 (6 bases). This CDR3 has 15 amino acids. From germline, CDR1 is SGHVS and CDR2 FQNEAQ. The V gene lost 2 bases and the J gene lost 0 bases, with 9 bases spanning the gap. CDR3: CASSLLGTSTDTQYF. As DNA, the CDR3 is TGTGCCAGCAGCTTATTAGGGACAAGCACAGATACGCAGTATTTT.

This clonotype occurred a few times. The V gene is TRBV15, the J gene TRBJ2-1, with no clear D. V dropped 3 bases and J dropped 9 bases, with 9 bases sitting between them. Germline assignment: CDR1 LNHNV and CDR2 YYDKDF (reference sequence). The CDR3 loop spans 12 amino acids. The CDR3 sequence is CATSRDVVEQFF. CDR3 DNA sequence: TGTGCCACCAGCAGGGACGTAGTTGAGCAGTTCTTC.